Listed below are T cell receptor beta chains from one sample, sequenced in a study of T cells expressing NK-cell markers. With the 5' RACE reads reprocessed, TCRdb shows one record per CDR3 protein and no DNA. The sample totals about 150,000 distinct CDR3 sequences. The sample taken for sequencing was blood T cells: a sorted CD56 or NKG2C T cell subset, CD4+ or CD8+ T cells, or bulk PBMC T cells (not recorded which). Every receptor here comes from a woman aged 45-59 years in good health. Both conserved end residues are part of each CDR3.

J | V | CDR3
TRBJ2-2 | TRBV24-1 | CATSDQDRGNTGELFF
TRBJ1-3 | TRBV29-1 | CSVEGGGRVGTIYF
TRBJ1-2 | TRBV29-1 | CSVEDLPGRNYGYTF
TRBJ2-3 | TRBV5-8 | CASSLGVQETDTQYF
TRBJ2-3 | TRBV20-1 | CSATPEHRITDTQYF
TRBJ2-7 | TRBV5-1 | CASSRQGDRNYEQYF
TRBJ2-5 | TRBV2 | CASSEAPLAGEQETQYF
TRBJ2-1 | TRBV24-1 | CATSDPTYHYNEQFF
TRBJ2-2 | TRBV6-4 | CASSNKQGHTGELFF
TRBJ2-3 | TRBV4-1 | CASSQETGGTDTQYF
TRBJ2-2 | TRBV4-1 | CASSQDSAARTGELFF
TRBJ2-1 | TRBV7-6 | CASSSLKSSYNEQFF
TRBJ2-1 | TRBV7-9 | CASRLEGGEEQFF